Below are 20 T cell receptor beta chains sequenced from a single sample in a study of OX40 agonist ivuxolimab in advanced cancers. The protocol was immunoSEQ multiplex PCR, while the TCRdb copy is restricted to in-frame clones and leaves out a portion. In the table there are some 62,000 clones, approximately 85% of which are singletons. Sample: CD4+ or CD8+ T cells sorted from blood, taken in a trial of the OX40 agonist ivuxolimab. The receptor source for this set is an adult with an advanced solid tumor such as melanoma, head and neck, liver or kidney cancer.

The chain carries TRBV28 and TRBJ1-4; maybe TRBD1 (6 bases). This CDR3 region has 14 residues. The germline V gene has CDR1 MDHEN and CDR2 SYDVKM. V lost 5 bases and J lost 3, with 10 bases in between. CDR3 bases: TGTGCCAGCAGTAAGGGGGATTCTAATGAAAAACTGTTTTTT. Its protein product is CASSKGDSNEKLFF.

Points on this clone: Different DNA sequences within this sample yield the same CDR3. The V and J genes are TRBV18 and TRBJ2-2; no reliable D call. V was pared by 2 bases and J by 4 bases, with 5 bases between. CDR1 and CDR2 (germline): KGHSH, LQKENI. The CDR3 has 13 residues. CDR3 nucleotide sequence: TGTGCCAGCTCACCAGGATTCACCGGGGAGCTGTTTTTT. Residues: CASSPGFTGELFF.

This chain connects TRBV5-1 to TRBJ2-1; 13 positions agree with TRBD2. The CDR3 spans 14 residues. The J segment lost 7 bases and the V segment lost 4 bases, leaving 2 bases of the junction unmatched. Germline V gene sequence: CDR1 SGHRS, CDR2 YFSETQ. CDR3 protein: CASSQTSGRNEQFF. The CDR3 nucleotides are TGCGCCAGCAGCCAGACTAGCGGGAGGAATGAGCAGTTCTTC.

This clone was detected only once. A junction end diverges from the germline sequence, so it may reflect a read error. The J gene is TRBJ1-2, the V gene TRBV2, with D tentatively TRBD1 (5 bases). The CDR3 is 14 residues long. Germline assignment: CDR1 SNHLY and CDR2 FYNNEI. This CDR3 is CASREGAGLNGYTF. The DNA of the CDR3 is TGTGCCAGCAGGGAAGGGGCAGGGCTAAATGGCTACACCTTC.

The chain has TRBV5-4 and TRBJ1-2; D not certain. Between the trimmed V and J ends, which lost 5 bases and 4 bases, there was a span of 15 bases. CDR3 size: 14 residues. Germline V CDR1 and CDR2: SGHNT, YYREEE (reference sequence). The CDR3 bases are TGTGCCAGCAGGTCGGAGGGTATGGTCTATGGCTACACCTTC. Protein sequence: CASRSEGMVYGYTF.

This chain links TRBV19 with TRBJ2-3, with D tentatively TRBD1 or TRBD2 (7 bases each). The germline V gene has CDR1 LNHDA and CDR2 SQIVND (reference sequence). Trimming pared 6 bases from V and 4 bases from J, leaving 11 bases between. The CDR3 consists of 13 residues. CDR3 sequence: CASRGRGPDTQYF. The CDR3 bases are TGTGCCAGTAGGGGGAGGGGGCCAGATACGCAGTATTTT.

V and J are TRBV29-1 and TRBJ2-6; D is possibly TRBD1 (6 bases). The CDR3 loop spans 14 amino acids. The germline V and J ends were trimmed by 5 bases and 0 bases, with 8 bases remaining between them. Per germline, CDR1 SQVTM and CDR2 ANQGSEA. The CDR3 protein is CSVRTVSGANVLTF. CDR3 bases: TGCAGCGTTCGGACAGTCTCTGGGGCCAACGTCCTGACTTTC.

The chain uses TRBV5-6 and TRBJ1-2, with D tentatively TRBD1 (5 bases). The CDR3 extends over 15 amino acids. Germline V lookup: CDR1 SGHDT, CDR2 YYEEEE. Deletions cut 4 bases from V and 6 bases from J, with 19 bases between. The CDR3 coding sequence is TGTGCCAGCAGCAAAGAGGGACTTTCTCAGGATGGCTACACCTTC. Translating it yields CASSKEGLSQDGYTF.

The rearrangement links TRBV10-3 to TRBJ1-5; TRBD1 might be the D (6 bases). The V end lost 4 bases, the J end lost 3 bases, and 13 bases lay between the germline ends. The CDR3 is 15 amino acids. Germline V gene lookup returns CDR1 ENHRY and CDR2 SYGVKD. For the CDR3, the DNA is TGTGCCATCAGTGTTACAGGGTCTAACAATCAGCCCCAGCATTTT. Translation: CAISVTGSNNQPQHF.

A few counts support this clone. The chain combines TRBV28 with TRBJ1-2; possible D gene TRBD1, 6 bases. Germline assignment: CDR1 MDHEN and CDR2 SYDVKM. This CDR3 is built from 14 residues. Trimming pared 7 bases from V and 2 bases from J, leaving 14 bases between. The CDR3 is CASIRGGGNYGYTF. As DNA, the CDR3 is TGTGCCAGCATTCGAGGGGGGGGAAACTATGGCTACACCTTC.

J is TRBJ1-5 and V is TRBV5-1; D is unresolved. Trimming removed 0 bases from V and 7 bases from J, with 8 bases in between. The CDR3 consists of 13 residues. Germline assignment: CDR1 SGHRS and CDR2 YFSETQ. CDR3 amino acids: CASSLGAAQPQHF. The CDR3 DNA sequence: TGCGCCAGCAGCTTGGGAGCAGCCCAGCCCCAGCATTTT.

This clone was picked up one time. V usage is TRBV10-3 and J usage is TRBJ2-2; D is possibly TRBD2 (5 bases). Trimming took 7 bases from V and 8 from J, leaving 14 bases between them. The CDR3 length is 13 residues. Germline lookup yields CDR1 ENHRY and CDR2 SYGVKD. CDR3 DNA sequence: TGTGCCATCACCGGAGCCACGGGGGGGGAGCTGTTTTTT. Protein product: CAITGATGGELFF.

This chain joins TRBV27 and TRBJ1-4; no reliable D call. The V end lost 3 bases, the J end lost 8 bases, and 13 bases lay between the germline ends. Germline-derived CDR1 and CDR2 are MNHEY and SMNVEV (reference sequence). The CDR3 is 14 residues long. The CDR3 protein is CASSLRLPSEKLFF. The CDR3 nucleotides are TGTGCCAGCAGTTTGCGGCTGCCCAGCGAAAAACTGTTTTTT.

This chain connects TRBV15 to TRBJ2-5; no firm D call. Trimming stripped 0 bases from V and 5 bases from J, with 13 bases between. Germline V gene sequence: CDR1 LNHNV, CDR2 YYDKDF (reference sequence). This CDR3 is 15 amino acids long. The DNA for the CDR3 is TGTGCCACCAGCAGAGATCTAAGGAGTGTGGAGACCCAGTACTTC. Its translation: CATSRDLRSVETQYF. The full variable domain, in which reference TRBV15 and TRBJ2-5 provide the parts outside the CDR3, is DAMVIQNPRYQVTQFGKPVTLSCSQTLNHNVMYWYQQKSSQAPKLLFHYYDKDFNNEADTPDNFQSRRPNTSFCFLDIRSPGLGDTAMYLCATSRDLRSVETQYFGPGTRLLVL.

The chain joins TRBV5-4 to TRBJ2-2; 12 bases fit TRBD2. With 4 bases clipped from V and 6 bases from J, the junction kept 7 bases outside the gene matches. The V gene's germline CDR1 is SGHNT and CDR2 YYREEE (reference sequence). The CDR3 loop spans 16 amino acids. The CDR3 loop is CASSRSGTSGPGELFF. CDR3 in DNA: TGTGCCAGCAGCCGGTCCGGGACTAGCGGGCCCGGGGAGCTGTTTTTT.

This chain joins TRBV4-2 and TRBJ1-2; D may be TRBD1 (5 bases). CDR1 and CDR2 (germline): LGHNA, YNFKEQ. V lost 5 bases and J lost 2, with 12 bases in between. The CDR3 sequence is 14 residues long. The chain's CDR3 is CASSGGGKNYGYTF. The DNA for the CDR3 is TGTGCCAGCAGCGGGGGGGGGAAGAACTATGGCTACACCTTC.

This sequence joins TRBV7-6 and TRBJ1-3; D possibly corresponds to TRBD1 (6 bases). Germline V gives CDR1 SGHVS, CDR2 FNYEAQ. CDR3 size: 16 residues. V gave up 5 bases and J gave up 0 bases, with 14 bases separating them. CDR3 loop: CASSIGQPSSGNTIYF. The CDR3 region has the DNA TGTGCCAGCAGCATCGGACAGCCCTCCTCTGGAAACACCATATATTTT.

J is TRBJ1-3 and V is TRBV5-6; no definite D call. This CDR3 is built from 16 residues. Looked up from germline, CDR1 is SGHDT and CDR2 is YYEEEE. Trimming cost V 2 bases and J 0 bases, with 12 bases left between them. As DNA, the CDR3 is TGTGCCAGCAGCTTCGGCAGAGCCAGCTCTGGAAACACCATATATTTT. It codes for CASSFGRASSGNTIYF.

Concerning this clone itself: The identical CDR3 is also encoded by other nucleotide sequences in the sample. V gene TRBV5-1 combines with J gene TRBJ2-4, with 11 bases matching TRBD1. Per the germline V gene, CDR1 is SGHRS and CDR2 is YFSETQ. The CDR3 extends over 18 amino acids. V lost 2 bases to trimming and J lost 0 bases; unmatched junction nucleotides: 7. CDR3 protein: CASSLGQGANLAKNIQYF. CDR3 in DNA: TGCGCCAGCAGCTTAGGACAGGGGGCCAATCTAGCCAAAAACATTCAGTACTTC.

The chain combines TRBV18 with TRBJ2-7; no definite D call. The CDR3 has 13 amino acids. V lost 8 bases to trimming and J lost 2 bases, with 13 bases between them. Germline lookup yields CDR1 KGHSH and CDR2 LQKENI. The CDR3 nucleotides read TGTGCCAGCCTACTGACACGTACCTACGAGCAGTACTTC. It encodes CASLLTRTYEQYF. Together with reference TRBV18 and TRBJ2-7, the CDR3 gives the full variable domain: NAGVMQNPRHLVRRRGQEARLRCSPMKGHSHVYWYRQLPEEGLKFMVYLQKENIIDESGMPKERFSAEFPKEGPSILRIQQVVRGDSAAYFCASLLTRTYEQYFGPGTRLTVT.